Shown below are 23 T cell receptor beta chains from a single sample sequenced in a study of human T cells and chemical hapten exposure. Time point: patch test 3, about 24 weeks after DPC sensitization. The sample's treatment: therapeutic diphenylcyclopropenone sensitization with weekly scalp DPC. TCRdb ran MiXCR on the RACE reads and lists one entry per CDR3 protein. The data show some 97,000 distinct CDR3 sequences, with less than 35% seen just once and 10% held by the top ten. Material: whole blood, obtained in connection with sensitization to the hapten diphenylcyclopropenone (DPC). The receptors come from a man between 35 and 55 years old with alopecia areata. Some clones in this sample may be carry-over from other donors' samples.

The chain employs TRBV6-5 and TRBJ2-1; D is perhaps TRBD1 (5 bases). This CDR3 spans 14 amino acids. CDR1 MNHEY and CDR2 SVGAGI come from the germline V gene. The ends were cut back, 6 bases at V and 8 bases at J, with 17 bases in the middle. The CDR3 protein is CASSPLGRPDEQFF. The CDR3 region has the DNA TGTGCCAGCAGCCCCCTGGGGCGCCCCGATGAGCAGTTCTTC.

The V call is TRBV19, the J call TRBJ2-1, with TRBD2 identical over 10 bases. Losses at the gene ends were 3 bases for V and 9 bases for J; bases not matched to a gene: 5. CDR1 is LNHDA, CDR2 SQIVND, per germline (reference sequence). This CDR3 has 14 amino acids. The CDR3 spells CASSILAGVGEQFF. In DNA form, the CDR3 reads TGTGCCAGTAGTATTCTAGCGGGAGTTGGTGAGCAGTTCTTC. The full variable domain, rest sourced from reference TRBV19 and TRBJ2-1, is DGGITQSPKYLFRKEGQNVTLSCEQNLNHDAMYWYRQDPGQGLRLIYYSQIVNDFQKGDIAEGYSVSREKKESFPLTVTSAQKNPTAFYLCASSILAGVGEQFFGPGTRLTVL.

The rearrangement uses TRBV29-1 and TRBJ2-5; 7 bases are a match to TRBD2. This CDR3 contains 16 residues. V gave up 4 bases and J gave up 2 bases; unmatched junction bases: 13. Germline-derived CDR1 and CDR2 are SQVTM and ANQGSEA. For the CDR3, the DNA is TGCAGCGTTGGGGGCCGGCTAGTGGGAGGGCAAGAGACCCAGTACTTC. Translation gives CSVGGRLVGGQETQYF.

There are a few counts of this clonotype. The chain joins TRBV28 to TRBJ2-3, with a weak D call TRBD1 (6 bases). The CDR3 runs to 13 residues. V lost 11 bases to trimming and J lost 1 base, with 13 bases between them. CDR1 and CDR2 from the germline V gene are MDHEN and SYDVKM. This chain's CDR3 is CALRGLGTDTQYF. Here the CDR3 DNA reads TGTGCCTTGAGGGGGTTGGGCACAGATACGCAGTATTTT.

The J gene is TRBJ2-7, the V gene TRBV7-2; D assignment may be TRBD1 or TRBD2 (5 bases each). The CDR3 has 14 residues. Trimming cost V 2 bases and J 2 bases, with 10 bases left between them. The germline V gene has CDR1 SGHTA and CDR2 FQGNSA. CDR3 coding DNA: TGTGCCAGCAGCTTAAGCCAGGGACCCTACGAGCAGTACTTC. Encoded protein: CASSLSQGPYEQYF.

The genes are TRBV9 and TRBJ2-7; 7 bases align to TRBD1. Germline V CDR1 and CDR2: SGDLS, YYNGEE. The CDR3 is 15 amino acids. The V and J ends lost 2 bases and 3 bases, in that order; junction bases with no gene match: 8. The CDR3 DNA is TGTGCCAGCAGCGTCGCGGATACAGGGGTCTACGAGCAGTACTTC. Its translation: CASSVADTGVYEQYF.

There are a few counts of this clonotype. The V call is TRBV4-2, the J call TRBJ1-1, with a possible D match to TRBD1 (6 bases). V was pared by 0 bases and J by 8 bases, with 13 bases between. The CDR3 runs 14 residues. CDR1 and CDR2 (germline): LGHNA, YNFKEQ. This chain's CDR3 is CASSQEQTGPEAFF. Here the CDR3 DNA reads TGTGCCAGCAGCCAAGAACAGACAGGACCCGAAGCTTTCTTT.

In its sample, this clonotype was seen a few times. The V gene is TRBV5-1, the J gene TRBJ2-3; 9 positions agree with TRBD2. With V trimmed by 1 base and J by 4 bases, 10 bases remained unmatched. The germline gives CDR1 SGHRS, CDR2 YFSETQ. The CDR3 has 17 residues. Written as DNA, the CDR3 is TGCGCCAGCAGCTTGAGCACAGGCGGGAGGGCTGCAGATACGCAGTATTTT. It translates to CASSLSTGGRAADTQYF.

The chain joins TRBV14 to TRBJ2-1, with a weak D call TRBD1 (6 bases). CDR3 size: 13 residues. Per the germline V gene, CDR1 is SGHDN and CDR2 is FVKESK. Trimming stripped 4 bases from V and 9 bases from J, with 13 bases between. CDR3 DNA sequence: TGTGCCAGCAGCCTTTCAGGGGCAGGTGAGCAGTTCTTC. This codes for CASSLSGAGEQFF.

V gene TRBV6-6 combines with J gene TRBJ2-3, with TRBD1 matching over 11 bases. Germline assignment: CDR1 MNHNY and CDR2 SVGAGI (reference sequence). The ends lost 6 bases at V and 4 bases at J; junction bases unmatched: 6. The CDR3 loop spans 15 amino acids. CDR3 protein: CASRPGQGVADTQYF. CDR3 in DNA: TGTGCCAGCAGACCGGGACAGGGGGTCGCAGATACGCAGTATTTT.

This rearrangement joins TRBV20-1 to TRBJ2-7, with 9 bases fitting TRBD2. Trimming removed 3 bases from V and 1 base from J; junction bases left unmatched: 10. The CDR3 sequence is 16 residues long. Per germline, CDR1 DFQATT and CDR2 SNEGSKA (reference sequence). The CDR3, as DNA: TGCAGTGCTAGGATTAGCGGGAGTAGTAAGTCCTACGAGCAGTACTTC. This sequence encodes CSARISGSSKSYEQYF.

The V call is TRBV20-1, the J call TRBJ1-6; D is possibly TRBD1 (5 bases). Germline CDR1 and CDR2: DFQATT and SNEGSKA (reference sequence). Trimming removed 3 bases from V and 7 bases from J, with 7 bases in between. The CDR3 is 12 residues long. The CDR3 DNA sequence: TGCAGTGCTAGGGGACTGAATTCACCCCTCCACTTT. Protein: CSARGLNSPLHF.

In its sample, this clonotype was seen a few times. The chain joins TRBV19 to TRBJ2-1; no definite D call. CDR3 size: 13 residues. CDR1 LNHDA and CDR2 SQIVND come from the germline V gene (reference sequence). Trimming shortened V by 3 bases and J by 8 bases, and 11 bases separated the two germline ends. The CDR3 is CASSIFPYDEQFF. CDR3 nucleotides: TGTGCCAGTAGTATTTTCCCGTACGATGAGCAGTTCTTC. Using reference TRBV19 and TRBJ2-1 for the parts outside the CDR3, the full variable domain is DGGITQSPKYLFRKEGQNVTLSCEQNLNHDAMYWYRQDPGQGLRLIYYSQIVNDFQKGDIAEGYSVSREKKESFPLTVTSAQKNPTAFYLCASSIFPYDEQFFGPGTRLTVL.

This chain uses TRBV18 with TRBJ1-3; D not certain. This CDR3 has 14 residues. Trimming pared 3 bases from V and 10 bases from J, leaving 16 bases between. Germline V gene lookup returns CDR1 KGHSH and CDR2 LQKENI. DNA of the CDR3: TGTGCCAGCTCACCCTACGGACGGGCGGAGACCATATATTTT. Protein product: CASSPYGRAETIYF.

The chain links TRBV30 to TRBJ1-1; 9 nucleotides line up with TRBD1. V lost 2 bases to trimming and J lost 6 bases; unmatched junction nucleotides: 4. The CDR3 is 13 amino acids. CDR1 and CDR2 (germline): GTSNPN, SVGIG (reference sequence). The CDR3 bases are TGTGCCTGGAGTACAGGGGGCGGCTCTGAAGCTTTCTTT. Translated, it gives CAWSTGGGSEAFF.

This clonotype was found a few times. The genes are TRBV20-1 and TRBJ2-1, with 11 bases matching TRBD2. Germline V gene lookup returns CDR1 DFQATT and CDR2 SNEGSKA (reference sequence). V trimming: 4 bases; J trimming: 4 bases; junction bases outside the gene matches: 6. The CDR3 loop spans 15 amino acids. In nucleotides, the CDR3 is TGCAGTGCTATATCGGGACTAGCGGTTTACAATGAGCAGTTCTTC. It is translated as CSAISGLAVYNEQFF.

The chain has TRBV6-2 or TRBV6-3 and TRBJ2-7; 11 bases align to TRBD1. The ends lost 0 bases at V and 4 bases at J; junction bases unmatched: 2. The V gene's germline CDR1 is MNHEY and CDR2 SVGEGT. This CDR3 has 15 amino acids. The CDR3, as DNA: TGTGCCAGCAGTTACTCGGACAGGGGGCGATACGAGCAGTACTTC. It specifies CASSYSDRGRYEQYF.

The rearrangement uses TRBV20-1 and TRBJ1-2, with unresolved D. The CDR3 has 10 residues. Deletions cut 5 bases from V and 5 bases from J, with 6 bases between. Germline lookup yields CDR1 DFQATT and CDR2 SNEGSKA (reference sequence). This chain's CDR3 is CSADQYGYTF. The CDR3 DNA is TGCAGTGCTGACCAGTATGGCTACACCTTC.

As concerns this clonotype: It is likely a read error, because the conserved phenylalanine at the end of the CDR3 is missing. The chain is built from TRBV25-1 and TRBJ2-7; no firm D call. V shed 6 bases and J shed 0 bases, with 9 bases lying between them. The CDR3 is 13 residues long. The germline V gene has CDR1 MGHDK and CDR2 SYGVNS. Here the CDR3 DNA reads TGTGCCAGCAGCAAGACGGCCTCCTACGAGCAGTACTCC. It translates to CASSKTASYEQYS.

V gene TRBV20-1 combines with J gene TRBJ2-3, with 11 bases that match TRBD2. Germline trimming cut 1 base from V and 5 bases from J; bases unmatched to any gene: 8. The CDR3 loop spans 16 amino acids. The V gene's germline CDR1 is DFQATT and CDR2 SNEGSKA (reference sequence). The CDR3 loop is CSARGNSGRALDTQYF. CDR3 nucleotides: TGCAGTGCTAGAGGCAATAGCGGGAGGGCCTTAGATACGCAGTATTTT.

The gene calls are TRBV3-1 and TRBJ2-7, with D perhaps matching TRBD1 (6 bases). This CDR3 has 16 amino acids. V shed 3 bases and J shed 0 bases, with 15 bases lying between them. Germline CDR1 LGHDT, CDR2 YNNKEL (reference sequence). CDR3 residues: CASSHVGADHSYEQYF. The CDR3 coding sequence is TGTGCCAGCAGCCACGTGGGGGCAGATCACTCCTACGAGCAGTACTTC.

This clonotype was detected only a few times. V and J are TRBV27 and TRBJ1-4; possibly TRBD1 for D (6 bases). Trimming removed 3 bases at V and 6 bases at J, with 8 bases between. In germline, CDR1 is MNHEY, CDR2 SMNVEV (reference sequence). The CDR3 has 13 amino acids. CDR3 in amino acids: CASSFNRDEKLFF. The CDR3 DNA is TGTGCCAGCAGTTTCAACAGGGATGAAAAACTGTTTTTT. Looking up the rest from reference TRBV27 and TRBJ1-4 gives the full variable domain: EAQVTQNPRYLITVTGKKLTVTCSQNMNHEYMSWYRQDPGLGLRQIYYSMNVEVTDKGDVPEGYKVSRKEKRNFPLILESPSPNQTSLYFCASSFNRDEKLFFGSGTQLSVL.

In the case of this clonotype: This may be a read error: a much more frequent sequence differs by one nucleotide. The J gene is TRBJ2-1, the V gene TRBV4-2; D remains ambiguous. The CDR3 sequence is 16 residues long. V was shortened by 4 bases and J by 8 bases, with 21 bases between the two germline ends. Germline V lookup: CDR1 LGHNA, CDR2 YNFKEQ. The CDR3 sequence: CASSPVEGRKADEQFF. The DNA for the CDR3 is TGTGCCAGCAGCCCCGTTGAAGGACGGAAGGCGGATGAGCAGTTCTTC.